This T cell receptor (beta chain) appears in the sequencing data of a study of cytomegalovirus exposure and HLA in healthy donors. On the study more broadly: Assignment to the Caucasian-associated ancestry cluster applied to around 82% of the roughly 420 genotyped donors.

Study-wide results and caveats: Within a later analysis, the majority of CMV-associated TCR beta chains appeared HLA-restricted. There were 160 or so TCR beta chains listed as cytomegalovirus-associated.

Comments on this clone: As yet, its antigen is unknown.

Amplification used 60 Vbeta primers and 13 Jbeta primers. The table came from immunoSEQ multiplex PCR; TCRdb's copy has only in-frame clones and leaves some out. The sample carries fewer than 130,000 clones, 60% to 85% recorded once. Per germline, CDR1 SGDLS and CDR2 YYNGEE. V was clipped by 1 base and J by 2 bases, with 13 bases between them. This CDR3 contains 15 residues. This receptor was obtained from a female donor in good health and CMV-seropositive. Sequenced: PBMCs. The J gene is TRBJ2-7, the V gene TRBV9; tentative D call: TRBD1 (6 bases). The CDR3 DNA reads as TGTGCCAGCAGCGTACAGACAGGTTCCCCCTACGAGCAGTACTTC. This codes for CASSVQTGSPYEQYF. The entire variable domain, with the rest obtained from reference TRBV9 and TRBJ2-7, is as follows: DSGVTQTPKHLITATGQRVTLRCSPRSGDLSVYWYQQSLDQGLQFLIQYYNGEERAKGNILERFSAQQFPDLHSELNLSSLELGDSALYFCASSVQTGSPYEQYFGPGTRLTVT.